This paragraph covers one T cell receptor (beta chain) sequence. Its antigen is still unknown. The data originate from a study of siplizumab effects on memory and regulatory T cells. General observations from the study: Siplizumab significantly brought down the alloreactive sequences that trace back to unstimulated CD4+ memory cells. Neither a naive nor a memory phenotype was assignable to roughly 75-97% of proliferating CD4+ or CD8+ clones. Naive T cells seemed more diverse than memory cells and seemed major alloresponse contributors.

This CDR3 spans 14 amino acids. The germline CDR1 and CDR2 sequences are SGHKS and YYEKEE (reference sequence). The ends lost 5 bases at V and 5 bases at J; junction bases unmatched: 8. The method was immunoSEQ multiplex PCR; TCRdb's version includes in-frame clones alone and lacks a portion of them. The sample contains nearly 95,000 clones, approximately 95% of which appear only once. The clonotype was recovered from a human donor in good health. Material: non-Treg CD4+ T cells sorted from blood. The chain employs TRBV5-5 and TRBJ2-7; 9 bases line up with TRBD1. The CDR3 DNA is TGTGCCAGCAGTCAGAGGACAGGGGCAAACGAGCAGTACTTC. This codes for CASSQRTGANEQYF.